This entry features one T cell receptor (beta chain) sequence. The CDR3 is 15 residues long. The V gene end was trimmed by 6 bases and the J gene end by 5 bases; junction bases not matched to a gene: 8. From germline, CDR1 is MDHEN and CDR2 SYDVKM. This sample was taken from a study of OX40 agonist ivuxolimab in advanced cancers. Across the study: Patients' therapy was ivuxolimab, an antibody that acts as an agonist of OX40 (CD134).

TCRdb's copy holds only in-frame clones and misses some; the assay was immunoSEQ multiplex PCR. The repertoire consists of tens of thousands of clones, with around 90% occurring once and the leading ten covering roughly 0.44%. The source of this sequence is an adult with an advanced solid tumor such as melanoma, head and neck, liver or kidney cancer. V usage is TRBV28 and J usage is TRBJ2-2, with 8 bases aligning to TRBD1. This specimen was CD4+ or CD8+ T cells sorted from blood, taken in a trial of the OX40 agonist ivuxolimab. The CDR3 reads CASSLTGGGTGELFF. For the CDR3, the DNA is TGTGCCAGCAGCTTAACAGGGGGAGGAACCGGGGAGCTGTTTTTT.